The rows below give T cell receptor beta chains drawn from one sample of a study of blood T cell repertoires in COVID-19. Method: immunoSEQ multiplex PCR; TCRdb's copy keeps in-frame clones and lacks some. The sample shows roughly 95,000 clones, around nine tenths of them seen only once. The sequencing input was peripheral blood. The receptors stem from a woman aged 45-65 years in a cohort sampled during active COVID-19. Each CDR3 is given with its conserved first and last residue. The D gene is left open where the match is weak. Clone size appears in some rows only: once, few, many, or a class for an expanded clone.

J gene,D gene,V gene,clone size,CDR3 protein,CDR3 DNA
TRBJ2-3,TRBD1,TRBV14,NA,CASSQPRQGMGTDTQYF,TGTGCCAGCAGCCAACCCCGACAGGGTATGGGCACAGATACGCAGTATTTT
TRBJ1-2,NA,TRBV28,NA,CASGLPPGYTF,TGTGCCAGCGGTTTACCTCCCGGCTACACCTTC
TRBJ1-1,TRBD1,TRBV24-1,NA,CATSETGHGVKNTEAFF,TGTGCCACCAGTGAGACAGGGCATGGGGTCAAAAACACTGAAGCTTTCTTT
TRBJ2-7,TRBD2,TRBV10-3,NA,CAVSLASGGLRAYEQYF,TGTGCCGTCTCCCTGGCTAGCGGGGGCCTAAGGGCCTACGAGCAGTACTTC
TRBJ2-1,TRBD2,TRBV4-1,NA,CASSPDKGGGRRNEQFF,TGCGCCAGCAGCCCCGACAAAGGCGGCGGGAGGCGAAATGAGCAGTTCTTC
TRBJ1-1,TRBD1,TRBV2,NA,CASMPYGFTGEAFF,TGTGCCAGCATGCCATACGGTTTTACAGGGGAGGCTTTCTTT
TRBJ1-1,TRBD1,TRBV2,NA,CASSSQGVAAFF,TGTGCCAGCAGCTCCCAGGGGGTGGCGGCTTTCTTT
TRBJ2-5,TRBD1,TRBV6-5,NA,CASSRQGGQETQYF,TGTGCCAGCAGCCGACAGGGGGGCCAAGAGACCCAGTACTTC
TRBJ1-1,NA,TRBV6-5,NA,CATDKGLNTEAFF,TGTGCCACCGACAAGGGGCTCAACACTGAAGCTTTCTTT
TRBJ1-4,NA,TRBV23-1,few,CASSHSRENEKLFF,TGCGCCAGCAGTCATAGCAGAGAAAATGAAAAACTGTTTTTT
TRBJ1-1,NA,TRBV27,NA,CASSTSAGAGFTEAFF,TGTGCCAGCAGTACTAGTGCAGGTGCCGGATTCACTGAAGCTTTCTTT
TRBJ2-3,TRBD1,TRBV6-2/TRBV6-3,NA,CASSPQSGGDTDTQYF,TGTGCCAGCAGTCCCCAGTCAGGGGGAGACACAGATACGCAGTATTTT
TRBJ1-2,NA,TRBV19,NA,CASSIAWHNYGYTF,TGTGCCAGTAGTATAGCGTGGCATAACTATGGCTACACCTTC
TRBJ1-4,TRBD1,TRBV15,NA,CATSNRGLGEKLFF,TGTGCCACCAGCAACAGGGGGCTTGGTGAAAAACTGTTTTTT
TRBJ2-7,NA,TRBV6-1,NA,CASSEFVGGRQPYEQYF,TGTGCCAGCAGTGAATTCGTCGGGGGTAGACAGCCCTACGAGCAGTACTTC
TRBJ2-4,NA,TRBV10-3,NA,CAISRAEGVAKNIQYF,TGTGCCATCAGTCGTGCAGAAGGGGTAGCCAAAAACATTCAGTACTTC
TRBJ1-2,TRBD1,TRBV28,NA,CASSPGQRPYGYTF,TGTGCCAGCAGCCCGGGACAGAGACCCTATGGCTACACCTTC
TRBJ1-2,NA,TRBV3-1/TRBV3-2,NA,CASSQGIRGAGYGYTF,TGTGCCAGCAGCCAAGGAATACGGGGGGCTGGGTATGGCTACACCTTC
TRBJ1-6,TRBD1,TRBV28,NA,CASSGTGAGNSPLHF,TGTGCCAGCAGTGGGACAGGGGCCGGTAATTCACCCCTCCACTTT
TRBJ2-3,TRBD2,TRBV4-1,NA,CASRQGLAGPYTQYF,TGCGCCAGCAGACAAGGACTAGCGGGTCCCTATACGCAGTATTTT
TRBJ1-1,NA,TRBV18,NA,CASTPEILTGRVRGAFF,TGTGCCAGCACCCCCGAAATCCTTACAGGGAGGGTTAGAGGAGCTTTCTTT
TRBJ2-1,TRBD1,TRBV9,NA,CATSRDRGNDEQFF,TGTGCCACTTCCCGGGACAGGGGTAACGATGAGCAGTTCTTC
TRBJ2-2,TRBD1,TRBV7-9,NA,CASSTQGQGAGAMFF,TGTGCCAGCAGCACACAGGGACAGGGGGCCGGCGCGATGTTTTTT
TRBJ2-7,NA,TRBV11-2,NA,CASSSFEEQYF,TGTGCCAGCAGCTCGTTTGAGGAGCAGTACTTC
TRBJ1-4,NA,TRBV29-1,NA,CSAAGGEKLFF,TGCAGCGCCGCGGGGGGTGAAAAACTGTTTTTT